This T cell receptor beta chain was captured in a study of monozygotic twins with inflammatory bowel disease. Comment on this clonotype: The target antigen is unknown.

Overall study findings and caveats: Twins with IBD were found to have lower TCRbeta diversity (inverse Simpson) than healthy co-twins.

The template-switching step introduced UMIs that carried a 6-nucleotide sample barcode. With the 5' RACE reads reprocessed, TCRdb shows one record per CDR3 protein and no DNA. This repertoire includes under 350,000 distinct CDR3 sequences. One blood sample of roughly 2.5 ml was taken from each donor. This clonotype was sampled from a human donor with ulcerative colitis or Crohn's disease, or a healthy co-twin of an affected twin (not recorded which). Source material: blood.

CDR3 residues: CASSLGGRGDTQYF. The rearrangement links TRBV7-6 to TRBJ2-3; TCRdb names TRBD2, which stays unverified in the absence of DNA. There are 14 residues in the CDR3. The V gene's germline CDR1 is SGHVS and CDR2 FNYEAQ.